The 16 T cell receptor beta chains presented below share a single source sample, sequenced in a study of metastatic and nonmetastatic thyroid tumors. TCRdb called clones again from the PCR reads with MiXCR. The table lists around 53,000 clones, roughly 20% of them singletons, with 4% in the top ten. All patients were treatment-naive before thyroid surgery. Source material: blood. These receptors originate from a female donor with papillary thyroid cancer or a benign thyroid nodule (not recorded which). Some clones in this sample may be carry-over from other donors' samples.

This clone has a count of ten or more. The chain employs TRBV6-1 and TRBJ2-7, with TRBD2 identical over 8 bases. The V segment lost 11 bases and the J segment 4 bases; nucleotides outside the gene matches: 16. This CDR3 region has 15 residues. Germline V gene data show CDR1 as MNHNS and CDR2 as SASEGT. The CDR3 sequence: CASHPAAAGEYEQYF. The DNA of the CDR3 is TGTGCCTCACACCCCGCTGCAGCGGGAGAATACGAGCAGTACTTC.

This clone appeared many times. The chain links TRBV4-1 to TRBJ2-1, with D unresolved. Germline V CDR1 and CDR2: MGHRA, YSYEKL. Trimming removed 7 bases at V and 6 bases at J, with 13 bases between. This CDR3 spans 13 amino acids. CDR3 in amino acids: CASTQLPSNEQFF. The CDR3 DNA reads TGCGCCAGCACCCAGCTGCCAAGCAATGAGCAGTTCTTC.

This clone was counted between two and nine times. A read error may explain this, as a much larger clone is one base away. At the DNA level, this CDR3 is encoded by other sequences in the same sample as well. The chain joins TRBV19 to TRBJ2-7; 8 nucleotides agree with TRBD1. Germline CDR1 is LNHDA and CDR2 is SQIVND (reference sequence). V shed 6 bases and J 6 bases; nucleotides not matched to a gene: 1. The CDR3 is made up of 11 amino acids. This CDR3 reads CASSQGAEQYF. The CDR3 nucleotides read TGTGCCAGTAGCCAGGGGGCCGAGCAGTACTTC.

With regard to this clone: The junction departs from germline at one end; a sequencing error may be responsible. J is TRBJ2-3 and V is TRBV6-5, with 7 nucleotides matching TRBD2. The length of the CDR3 is 16 residues. Per germline, CDR1 MNHEY and CDR2 SVGAGI. CDR3 amino acids: CASSYSGGSGSYTQYF. The CDR3 coding sequence is TGTGCGAGCAGTTACTCTGGCGGGAGTGGATCATATACGCAGTATTTT.

The V and J genes are TRBV28 and TRBJ1-2, with a tentative D call TRBD1 (6 bases). The V and J ends lost 7 bases and 8 bases respectively, with 17 bases between them. This CDR3 has 13 amino acids. Germline V gene sequence: CDR1 MDHEN, CDR2 SYDVKM. The CDR3 DNA is TGTGCCAGCAACACTTACAGGGAATGGGGCTACACCTTC. Translating it yields CASNTYREWGYTF.

As to this clone: One end of the junction fails to match germline, which may point to a read error. The chain couples TRBV27 to TRBJ1-5, with D possibly being TRBD1 (5 bases). The V gene's germline CDR1 is MNHEY and CDR2 SMNVEV (reference sequence). The CDR3 covers 22 residues. In nucleotides, the CDR3 is TGTGCCAGCAGTATAGTCCGCAGGGTTTCTGGGGCCCTGGAGGGGAAAAATCAGCCCCAGCATTTC. Translated, it gives CASSIVRRVSGALEGKNQPQHF.

There are many counts of this clone. V gene TRBV7-9 combines with J gene TRBJ2-2, with a possible D match to TRBD2 (5 bases). This CDR3 comprises 15 residues. Germline-derived CDR1 and CDR2 are SEHNR and FQNEAQ (reference sequence). V lost 3 bases and J lost 0, with 8 bases in between. In DNA, the CDR3 is TGTGCCAGCAGCTTGCAGGAGGCGAACACCGGGGAGCTGTTTTTT. Protein: CASSLQEANTGELFF.

This clone was observed many times. The V gene is TRBV12-3 or TRBV12-4, the J gene TRBJ2-7; D remains unclear. The CDR3 has 16 residues. V lost 3 bases, J lost 3 bases, and 18 bases lay in between. The CDR3 protein is CASSFVRSSAVYEQYF. For the CDR3, the DNA is TGTGCCAGCAGTTTCGTACGGAGCTCCGCCGTCTACGAGCAGTACTTC.

A word on this clone: Possible read error: a much larger clone is one base away. This chain links TRBV19 with TRBJ1-1, with TRBD1 as a possible D gene (5 bases). Trimming pared 7 bases from V and 1 base from J, leaving 13 bases between. Germline lookup yields CDR1 LNHDA and CDR2 SQIVND (reference sequence). This CDR3 has 14 amino acids. The CDR3 protein is CASMPNTGNTEAFF. As DNA, the CDR3 is TGTGCCAGTATGCCCAATACAGGGAACACTGAAGCTTTCTTT.

The table lists this clone with many counts. This chain uses TRBV5-4 with TRBJ2-1, with D possibly matching TRBD2 (5 bases). The CDR3 runs 12 residues. Germline assignment: CDR1 SGHNT and CDR2 YYREEE (reference sequence). V was clipped by 5 bases and J by 4 bases, with 7 bases between them. CDR3: CASSWEYNEQFF. CDR3 bases: TGTGCCAGCAGTTGGGAGTACAATGAGCAGTTCTTC.

This clone appeared many times. The genes are TRBV20-1 and TRBJ2-7, with 8 positions matching TRBD2. The CDR3 loop spans 16 amino acids. The V gene end was trimmed by 5 bases and the J gene end by 0 bases; junction bases not matched to a gene: 12. Germline V CDR1 and CDR2: DFQATT, SNEGSKA (reference sequence). The CDR3 protein is CSACRVSSGASYEQYF. The DNA for the CDR3 is TGCAGTGCTTGCCGCGTGAGTAGCGGGGCCTCCTACGAGCAGTACTTC.

In this sample, this clone turned up many times. V is TRBV18 and J is TRBJ1-3, with D perhaps matching TRBD1 (6 bases). This CDR3 spans 13 amino acids. The V gene's germline CDR1 is KGHSH and CDR2 LQKENI. The ends were cut back, 8 bases at V and 4 bases at J, with 12 bases in the middle. The DNA for the CDR3 is TGTGCCAGCCGAACAGGGTCCGGAAACACCATATATTTT. This encodes CASRTGSGNTIYF.

In this sample, this clone turned up many times. The J gene is TRBJ2-7, the V gene TRBV5-1, with TRBD2 matching over 10 bases. J lost 0 bases, V lost 4 bases, and 4 bases had no gene match. Germline assignment: CDR1 SGHRS and CDR2 YFSETQ. This CDR3 contains 15 residues. The CDR3 sequence: CASSGLAGGSYEQYF. The CDR3 DNA reads TGCGCCAGCAGCGGCTTAGCGGGAGGCTCCTACGAGCAGTACTTC.

This clone was counted many times. This rearrangement joins TRBV5-1 to TRBJ1-3; D is undetermined. The V gene lost 5 bases and the J gene lost 0 bases, with 9 bases spanning the gap. Germline V lookup: CDR1 SGHRS, CDR2 YFSETQ. This CDR3 comprises 14 residues. The CDR3 region has the DNA TGCGCCAGCAGGGGCCCCCCCTCTGGAAACACCATATATTTT. This encodes CASRGPPSGNTIYF.

With regard to this clone: A much larger clone sits a single nucleotide away, making a read error possible. The rearrangement uses TRBV24-1 and TRBJ2-5; possible D gene TRBD2, 5 bases. Germline CDR1 KGHDR, CDR2 SFDVKD. Trimming removed 4 bases from V and 4 bases from J, with 15 bases in between. CDR3 size: 15 residues. Here the CDR3 reads CATSETGKGRETQYF. The DNA of the CDR3 is TGTGCCACCAGTGAAACGGGAAAGGGAAGAGAGACCCAGTACTTC.

Of note for this clone: A much larger clone differs by one base, so this may be a read error. The chain employs TRBV19 and TRBJ2-5; 14 bases are shared with TRBD2. With 3 bases clipped from V and 4 bases from J, the junction kept 7 bases outside the gene matches. This CDR3 spans 17 amino acids. In germline, CDR1 is LNHDA, CDR2 SQIVND (reference sequence). Here the CDR3 reads CASSIPGTSGSIETQYF. The CDR3 coding sequence is TGTGCCAGTAGTATCCCCGGGACTAGCGGGAGTATAGAGACCCAGTACTTC.